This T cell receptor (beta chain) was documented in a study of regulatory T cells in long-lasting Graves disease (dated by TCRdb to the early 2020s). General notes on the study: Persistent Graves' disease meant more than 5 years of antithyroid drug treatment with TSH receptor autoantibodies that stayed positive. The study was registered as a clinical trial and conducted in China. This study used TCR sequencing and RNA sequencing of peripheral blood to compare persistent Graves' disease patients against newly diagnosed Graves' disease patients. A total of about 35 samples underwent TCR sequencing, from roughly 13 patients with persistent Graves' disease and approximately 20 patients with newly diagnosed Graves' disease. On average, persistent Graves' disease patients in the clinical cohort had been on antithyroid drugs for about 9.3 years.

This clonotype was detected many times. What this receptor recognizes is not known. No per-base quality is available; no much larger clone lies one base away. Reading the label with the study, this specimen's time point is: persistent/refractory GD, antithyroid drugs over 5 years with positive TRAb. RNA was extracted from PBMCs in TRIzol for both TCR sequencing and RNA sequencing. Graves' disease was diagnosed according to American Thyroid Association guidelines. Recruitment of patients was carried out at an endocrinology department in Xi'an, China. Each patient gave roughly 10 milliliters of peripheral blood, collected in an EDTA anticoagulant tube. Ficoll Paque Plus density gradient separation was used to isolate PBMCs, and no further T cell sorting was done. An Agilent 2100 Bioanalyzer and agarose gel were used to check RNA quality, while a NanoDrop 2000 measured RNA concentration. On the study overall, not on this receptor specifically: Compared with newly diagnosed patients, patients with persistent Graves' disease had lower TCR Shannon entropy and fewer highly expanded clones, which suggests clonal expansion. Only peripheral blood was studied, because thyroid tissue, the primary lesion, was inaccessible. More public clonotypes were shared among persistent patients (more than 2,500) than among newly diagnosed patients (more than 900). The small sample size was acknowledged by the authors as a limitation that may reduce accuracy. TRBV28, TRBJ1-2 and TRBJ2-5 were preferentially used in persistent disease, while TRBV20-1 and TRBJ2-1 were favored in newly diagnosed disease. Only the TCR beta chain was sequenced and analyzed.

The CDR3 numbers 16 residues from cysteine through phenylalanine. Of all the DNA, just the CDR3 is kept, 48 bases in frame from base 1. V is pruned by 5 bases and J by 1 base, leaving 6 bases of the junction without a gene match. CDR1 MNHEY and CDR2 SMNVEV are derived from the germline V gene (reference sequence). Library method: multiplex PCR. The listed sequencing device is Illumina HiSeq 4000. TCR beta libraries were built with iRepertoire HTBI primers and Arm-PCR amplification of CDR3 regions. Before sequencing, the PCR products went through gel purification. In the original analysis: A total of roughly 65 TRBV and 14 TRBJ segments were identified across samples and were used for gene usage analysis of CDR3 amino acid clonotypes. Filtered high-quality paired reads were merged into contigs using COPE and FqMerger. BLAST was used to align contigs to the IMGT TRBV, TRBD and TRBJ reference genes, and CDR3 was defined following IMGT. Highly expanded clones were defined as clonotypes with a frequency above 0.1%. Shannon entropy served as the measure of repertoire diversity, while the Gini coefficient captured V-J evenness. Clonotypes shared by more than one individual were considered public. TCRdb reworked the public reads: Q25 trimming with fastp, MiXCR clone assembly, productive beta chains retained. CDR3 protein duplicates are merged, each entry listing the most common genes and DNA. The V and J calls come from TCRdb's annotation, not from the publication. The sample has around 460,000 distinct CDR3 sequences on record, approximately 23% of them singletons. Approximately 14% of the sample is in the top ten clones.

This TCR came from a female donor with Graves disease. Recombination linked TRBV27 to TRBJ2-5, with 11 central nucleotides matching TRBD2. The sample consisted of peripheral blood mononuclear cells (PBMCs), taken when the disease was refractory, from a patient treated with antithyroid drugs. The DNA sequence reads TGTGCCAGCAGTCGAAGGGGACTAGCGGCCCAAGAGACCCAGTACTTC. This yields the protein CASSRRGLAAQETQYF.